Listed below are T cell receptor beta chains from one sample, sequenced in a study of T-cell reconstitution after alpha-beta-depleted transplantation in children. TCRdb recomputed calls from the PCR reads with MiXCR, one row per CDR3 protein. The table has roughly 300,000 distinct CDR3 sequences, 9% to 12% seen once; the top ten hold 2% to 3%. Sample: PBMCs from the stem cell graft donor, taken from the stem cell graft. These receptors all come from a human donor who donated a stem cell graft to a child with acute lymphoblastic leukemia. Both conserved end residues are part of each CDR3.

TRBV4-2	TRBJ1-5	CASSQERLETGQPQHF
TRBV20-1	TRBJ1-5	CSARQARGTNLQPQHF
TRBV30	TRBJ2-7	CAWSRRGSRDYEQYF
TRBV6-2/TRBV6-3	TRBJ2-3	CASSYSLAGPDTQYF
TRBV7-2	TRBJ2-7	CASSSYGLSYEQYF
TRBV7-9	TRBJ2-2	CASSQPSRQNTGELFF
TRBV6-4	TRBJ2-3	CASSARDLEDTQYF
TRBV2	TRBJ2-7	CASSAAGTSYEQYF
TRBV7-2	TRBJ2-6	CATMMGPLTGANGLTF
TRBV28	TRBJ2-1	CASSHLTSGRSNEQFF
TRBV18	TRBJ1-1	CASSTGQNTEAFF
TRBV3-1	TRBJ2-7	CASSKLGLAGPSYEQYF
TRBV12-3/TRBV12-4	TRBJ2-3	CASYSGRSGTDTQYF
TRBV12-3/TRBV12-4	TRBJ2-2	CASSSGRQGVGELFF
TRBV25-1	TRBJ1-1	CASRQGTLEAFF
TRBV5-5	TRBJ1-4	CASSAGQGGDEKLFF